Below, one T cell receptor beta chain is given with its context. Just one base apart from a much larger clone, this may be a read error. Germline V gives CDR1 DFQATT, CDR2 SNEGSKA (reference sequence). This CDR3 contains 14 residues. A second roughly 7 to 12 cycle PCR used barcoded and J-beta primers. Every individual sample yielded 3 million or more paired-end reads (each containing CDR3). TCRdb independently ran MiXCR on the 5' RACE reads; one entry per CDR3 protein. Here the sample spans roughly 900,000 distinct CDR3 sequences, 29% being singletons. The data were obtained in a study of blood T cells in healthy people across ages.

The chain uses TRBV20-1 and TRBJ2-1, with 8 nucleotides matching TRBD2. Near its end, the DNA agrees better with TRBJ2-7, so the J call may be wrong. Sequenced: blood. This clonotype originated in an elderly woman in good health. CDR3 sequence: CSAKAGGPYNEQYF. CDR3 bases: TGCAGTGCTAAGGCGGGGGGCCCCTACAATGAGCAGTACTTC.